The 3 T cell receptor beta chains presented below share a single source sample, sequenced in a study of response to subunit inactivated influenza vaccine. A single record per CDR3 protein comes from TCRdb applying MiXCR to the RT-PCR reads. The data hold hundreds of thousands of distinct CDR3 sequences, with roughly 14% observed a single time. This sample comprised PBMCs from blood, obtained 14 to 15 days before vaccination. These receptors all stem from a man between 45 and 60 years old who received an inactivated influenza vaccine.

The V gene is TRBV7-2, the J gene TRBJ2-3; 10 nucleotides align to TRBD2. The V segment lost 4 bases and the J segment 1 base; nucleotides outside the gene matches: 2. The length of the CDR3 is 15 residues. The germline gives CDR1 SGHTA, CDR2 FQGNSA. The CDR3: CASSYTSGGTDTQYF. DNA for the CDR3: TGTGCCAGCAGCTACACTAGCGGGGGCACAGATACGCAGTATTTT.

This clonotype appeared a few times. This chain uses TRBV3-1 with TRBJ2-6; D is undetermined. This CDR3 comprises 13 residues. Trimming shortened V by 10 bases and J by 0 bases, and 7 bases separated the two germline ends. Germline CDR1 LGHDT, CDR2 YNNKEL (reference sequence). The CDR3 DNA reads as TGTGCCACGTCCGACTCTGGGGCCAACGTCCTGACTTTC. Its translation: CATSDSGANVLTF.

This clonotype was detected only a few times. The V call is TRBV20-1, the J call TRBJ2-7, with 8 bases lining up with TRBD2. Germline lookup yields CDR1 DFQATT and CDR2 SNEGSKA (reference sequence). The CDR3 contains 16 residues. V was pared by 0 bases and J by 5 bases, with 12 bases of the junction left unmatched. The CDR3 bases are TGCAGTGCTAGAGATTTGGATGGTAGCGGGATCCACGAGCAGTACTTC. Translating gives CSARDLDGSGIHEQYF.